These 23 T cell receptor beta chains were sequenced from one sample in a study of blood T cell repertoires in COVID-19. Sequenced by immunoSEQ multiplex PCR; TCRdb stores in-frame clones only, minus some. Of 70,000 or so clones in the sample, over 70% were seen once. Sample: peripheral blood. The receptors were gathered from a man in his 60s with acute or convalescent COVID-19.

V usage is TRBV5-1 and J usage is TRBJ1-6; 7 bases fit TRBD1. Unmatched junction bases numbered 5, after V lost 0 bases and J lost 8 bases. Germline V CDR1 and CDR2: SGHRS, YFSETQ. The CDR3 is 15 amino acids. CDR3 in DNA: TGCGCCAGCAGCTTGGGTCGGACAGGTGATTCACCCCTCCACTTT. Amino acids: CASSLGRTGDSPLHF.

This clone was recorded a few times. This chain connects TRBV30 to TRBJ1-6, with D possibly being TRBD1 (5 bases). Germline V gives CDR1 GTSNPN, CDR2 SVGIG (reference sequence). CDR3 length: 14 amino acids. The V end lost 0 bases, the J end lost 6 bases, and 9 bases lay between the germline ends. CDR3 bases: TGTGCCTGGAGTGTTCGGGGGTCTAATTCACCCCTCCACTTT. Translation gives CAWSVRGSNSPLHF.

The genes are TRBV5-1 and TRBJ2-4, with 8 bases that match TRBD1. Per germline, CDR1 SGHRS and CDR2 YFSETQ. The CDR3 is 15 amino acids. V trimming: 4 bases; J trimming: 6 bases; junction bases outside the gene matches: 9. The CDR3 DNA reads TGCGCCAGCAGCCCCAGCGGACAGGGATTAAACATTCAGTACTTC. Translated, it gives CASSPSGQGLNIQYF.

The genes are TRBV2 and TRBJ2-3; TRBD2 matches 10 bases. The CDR3 contains 19 residues. The V and J ends lost 6 bases and 2 bases, in that order; junction bases with no gene match: 17. Germline V gene lookup returns CDR1 SNHLY and CDR2 FYNNEI. CDR3 loop: CASRTWLAGVPTTTDTQYF. DNA of the CDR3: TGTGCCAGCAGAACGTGGCTAGCGGGGGTACCTACTACCACAGATACGCAGTATTTT.

This chain joins TRBV6-2 or TRBV6-3 and TRBJ1-5, with a tentative D call TRBD1 (6 bases). Between the trimmed V and J ends, which lost 6 bases and 5 bases, there was a span of 11 bases. Germline assignment: CDR1 MNHEY and CDR2 SVGEGT. The CDR3 sequence is 13 residues long. The CDR3 nucleotides read TGTGCCAGCAGCCGGGACACCTATCAGCCCCAGCATTTT. Its protein is CASSRDTYQPQHF.

The chain has TRBV18 and TRBJ2-2; 7 nucleotides line up with TRBD1. The germline CDR1 and CDR2 sequences are KGHSH and LQKENI. The CDR3 length is 16 residues. The trim removed 3 bases at V and 2 bases at J, leaving 6 bases unmatched. The CDR3 here is CASSPPGTVNTGELFF. CDR3 coding DNA: TGTGCCAGCTCACCCCCCGGGACAGTTAACACCGGGGAGCTGTTTTTT.

The rearrangement links TRBV9 to TRBJ1-5, with D maybe TRBD1 (6 bases). The CDR3 is made up of 15 amino acids. Per the germline V gene, CDR1 is SGDLS and CDR2 is YYNGEE. V dropped 4 bases and J dropped 5 bases, with 16 bases sitting between them. The CDR3 loop reads CASSTGQFSHQPQHF. Written as DNA, the CDR3 is TGTGCCAGCAGCACGGGACAATTTTCCCATCAGCCCCAGCATTTT. Together with reference TRBV9 and TRBJ1-5, the CDR3 gives the full variable domain: DSGVTQTPKHLITATGQRVTLRCSPRSGDLSVYWYQQSLDQGLQFLIQYYNGEERAKGNILERFSAQQFPDLHSELNLSSLELGDSALYFCASSTGQFSHQPQHFGDGTRLSIL.

This rearrangement joins TRBV6-5 to TRBJ1-5, with D possibly being TRBD1 (6 bases). Trimming pared 6 bases from V and 2 bases from J, leaving 14 bases between. This CDR3 spans 15 amino acids. The germline CDR1 and CDR2 sequences are MNHEY and SVGAGI. The CDR3 here is CASRGHGVGNQPQHF. The CDR3 nucleotides read TGTGCCAGCAGGGGACACGGCGTTGGCAATCAGCCCCAGCATTTT.

The rearrangement joins TRBV7-8 to TRBJ1-2; D is ambiguous. CDR3 length: 13 amino acids. Trimming removed 7 bases from V and 2 bases from J, with 11 bases in between. Germline values: CDR1 SGHVS, CDR2 FQNEAQ. The CDR3 sequence: CASTPYGNYGYTF. CDR3 in DNA: TGTGCCAGCACCCCGTACGGGAACTATGGCTACACCTTC.

The CDR3 reads CASSSFRSNYGYTF. The CDR3 DNA is TGTGCCAGCAGTTCATTCAGAAGTAACTATGGCTACACCTTC. J is TRBJ1-2 and V is TRBV27; D is unclear. The CDR3 is made up of 14 amino acids. Trimming pared 4 bases from V and 1 base from J, leaving 10 bases between. Germline assignment: CDR1 MNHEY and CDR2 SMNVEV (reference sequence).

The chain employs TRBV10-3 and TRBJ1-4, with D possibly matching TRBD1 (5 bases). V was shortened by 6 bases and J by 3 bases, with 8 bases between the two germline ends. CDR3 length equals 13 residues. Looked up from germline, CDR1 is ENHRY and CDR2 is SYGVKD. In DNA, the CDR3 is TGTGCCATCAGGGGAGGGGCTAATGAAAAACTGTTTTTT. Its protein is CAIRGGANEKLFF.

This clone was seen a single time. The rearrangement uses TRBV7-6 and TRBJ2-7; tentative D call: TRBD1 (5 bases). The CDR3 runs 14 residues. CDR1 is SGHVS and CDR2 is FNYEAQ in the germline V gene. V lost 1 base and J 2 bases, leaving 9 bases between the germline ends. CDR3 nucleotide sequence: TGTGCCAGCAGCTTAGAAGACAGACCCTACGAGCAGTACTTC. Its translation is CASSLEDRPYEQYF.

V is TRBV7-2 and J is TRBJ1-2, with D unclear. The CDR3 has 15 residues. The germline V and J ends were trimmed by 2 bases and 3 bases, with 13 bases remaining between them. CDR1 SGHTA and CDR2 FQGNSA come from the germline V gene. In DNA, the CDR3 is TGTGCCAGCAGCTTATCGGCGGATCTGGACTATGGCTACACCTTC. Translation gives CASSLSADLDYGYTF.

This clone was recorded at least ten times. J is TRBJ1-3 and V is TRBV4-2; D remains ambiguous. This CDR3 contains 16 residues. Trimming shortened V by 1 base and J by 0 bases, and 10 bases separated the two germline ends. The germline V gene has CDR1 LGHNA and CDR2 YNFKEQ. As DNA, the CDR3 is TGTGCCAGCAGCCAAGCTCATAGTTCCTCTGGAAACACCATATATTTT. Protein: CASSQAHSSSGNTIYF.

V gene TRBV4-3 combines with J gene TRBJ2-2; no clear D. This CDR3 is 18 amino acids long. Trimming cost V 1 base and J 1 base, with 16 bases left between them. Germline-derived CDR1 and CDR2 are LGHNA and YSLEER. The CDR3 nucleotides are TGCGCCAGCAGCCAAGTCCGTCTGCGTCGCGGGAACACCGGGGAGCTGTTTTTT. Translating it yields CASSQVRLRRGNTGELFF.

The rearrangement joins TRBV18 to TRBJ2-1; 7 positions match TRBD1. Looked up from germline, CDR1 is KGHSH and CDR2 is LQKENI. The CDR3 runs to 14 residues. V trimming: 3 bases; J trimming: 4 bases; junction bases outside the gene matches: 3. The DNA for the CDR3 is TGTGCCAGCTCACCGATGACAGGGTACAATGAGCAGTTCTTC. Translated: CASSPMTGYNEQFF.

DNA for the CDR3: TGTGCCAGCAGCGGAGCACTAAACACCGGGGAGCTGTTTTTT. It codes for CASSGALNTGELFF. The chain carries TRBV9 and TRBJ2-2; D gene unclear. The CDR3 sequence is 14 residues long. CDR1 SGDLS and CDR2 YYNGEE come from the germline V gene. V lost 3 bases and J 2 bases, leaving 8 bases between the germline ends.

The chain has TRBV11-1 and TRBJ2-1, with 11 bases lining up with TRBD2. Trimming took 2 bases from V and 7 from J; bases not matched to a gene: 7. Germline lookup yields CDR1 SGHAT and CDR2 FQDESV (reference sequence). This CDR3 is 16 amino acids long. The CDR3 here is CASSLTLAGGENEQFF. CDR3 coding DNA: TGTGCCAGCAGCTTAACCCTAGCGGGGGGCGAAAATGAGCAGTTCTTC.

The gene calls are TRBV4-3 and TRBJ2-7, with D possibly matching TRBD1 (7 bases). Trimming removed 3 bases from V and 2 bases from J, with 11 bases in between. The CDR3 has 14 amino acids. Germline-derived CDR1 and CDR2 are LGHNA and YSLEER. The CDR3 here is CASSQGGQTYEQYF. In DNA form, the CDR3 reads TGCGCCAGCAGCCAGGGGGGACAGACCTACGAGCAGTACTTC.

The chain joins TRBV20-1 to TRBJ1-6; no reliable D call. This CDR3 has 11 amino acids. The V gene's germline CDR1 is DFQATT and CDR2 SNEGSKA (reference sequence). V dropped 4 bases and J dropped 11 bases, with 9 bases sitting between them. CDR3: CSAKSGTPLHF. In DNA form, the CDR3 reads TGCAGTGCTAAATCGGGGACACCCCTCCACTTT.

This clone turned up a few times. The CDR3 region is CASSLGQGALGTEAFF. The CDR3 DNA is TGTGCCAGCAGCTTAGGACAGGGGGCGCTTGGCACTGAAGCTTTCTTT. The chain carries TRBV7-2 and TRBJ1-1; 10 bases fit TRBD1. V shed 1 base and J 4 bases; nucleotides not matched to a gene: 6. CDR1 and CDR2 (germline): SGHTA, FQGNSA. This CDR3 spans 16 amino acids.

This chain joins TRBV7-2 and TRBJ1-2; D is unresolved. V lost 4 bases and J 2 bases, leaving 17 bases between the germline ends. The V gene's germline CDR1 is SGHTA and CDR2 FQGNSA. CDR3 length: 16 amino acids. The CDR3 DNA follows: TGTGCCAGCAGCTCCTCGAGAGCGGTTTCGAACTATGGCTACACCTTC. It is translated as CASSSSRAVSNYGYTF.

The CDR3 sequence is CASSLAGGVYNEQFF. CDR3 bases: TGTGCCAGCAGCCTAGCGGGGGGGGTTTACAATGAGCAGTTCTTC. This rearrangement joins TRBV5-4 to TRBJ2-1; 12 nucleotides align to TRBD2. V lost 4 bases to trimming and J lost 4 bases; unmatched junction nucleotides: 3. The germline V gene encodes CDR1 SGHNT and CDR2 YYREEE (reference sequence). The CDR3 totals 15 residues.